These 25 T cell receptor beta chains originate from one sample sequenced in a study of T cells in Graves' hyperthyroidism and ophthalmopathy. The TCR beta CDR3 regions underwent amplification using RNA transcripts as the source. An initial round of RT-PCR targeting the TCR CDR3 relied on the HTBI primer set. Using its own MiXCR run on the multiplex PCR reads, TCRdb lists one record per CDR3 protein. The sample shows 550,000 to 800,000 distinct CDR3 sequences, about 18% of them seen only once. The source material was blood. The receptors here all came from a man aged 45-60 years with Graves' hyperthyroidism.

This clonotype was found many times. This chain links TRBV6-5 with TRBJ1-2; D call uncertain. The CDR3 has 13 amino acids. Germline assignment: CDR1 MNHEY and CDR2 SVGAGI. V lost 0 bases to trimming and J lost 4 bases, with 6 bases between them. In nucleotides, the CDR3 is TGTGCCAGCAGTTACTCGGCCCTCTATGGCTACACCTTC. Protein product: CASSYSALYGYTF.

This clonotype was counted at least ten times. V gene TRBV28 combines with J gene TRBJ2-1; D is unresolved. With 2 bases removed from V and 2 bases from J, the gap between germline ends came to 7 bases. The CDR3 spans 14 residues. In germline, CDR1 is MDHEN, CDR2 SYDVKM. This chain's CDR3 is CASSLDQAYNEQFF. The CDR3 DNA reads as TGTGCCAGCAGTTTAGATCAGGCCTACAATGAGCAGTTCTTC.

In this sample, this clonotype turned up many times. This rearrangement joins TRBV11-1 to TRBJ2-7; 7 bases are a match to TRBD1. CDR1 is SGHAT, CDR2 FQDESV, per germline (reference sequence). The length of the CDR3 is 18 residues. After removal of 0 bases from V and 3 bases from J, the junction contained 14 bases not matched to a gene. CDR3 protein: CASSLAIPMDRSDYEQYF. The DNA of the CDR3 is TGTGCCAGCAGCTTAGCAATACCCATGGACAGGTCGGACTACGAGCAGTACTTC.

This clonotype was observed at least ten times. This CDR3 is CASSLNWANEKLFF. The CDR3 DNA is TGTGCCAGCAGTCTCAACTGGGCTAATGAAAAACTGTTTTTT. The chain couples TRBV2 to TRBJ1-4; D unclear. CDR1 and CDR2 from the germline V gene are SNHLY and FYNNEI. Deletions cut 5 bases from V and 3 bases from J, with 10 bases between. The CDR3 consists of 14 residues.

This clonotype was seen many times. This rearrangement joins TRBV2 to TRBJ2-2; 9 nucleotides line up with TRBD2. The ends lost 7 bases at V and 4 bases at J; junction bases unmatched: 7. The V gene's germline CDR1 is SNHLY and CDR2 FYNNEI. This CDR3 comprises 15 residues. In nucleotides, the CDR3 is TGTGCCAGCACTCGACTAGCGGAGAGCACCGGGGAGCTGTTTTTT. This gives the protein CASTRLAESTGELFF.

The table lists this clonotype with many counts. V gene TRBV12-3 or TRBV12-4 combines with J gene TRBJ2-5; D possibly uses TRBD1 or TRBD2 (5 bases each). Trimming pared 3 bases from V and 5 bases from J, leaving 10 bases between. The CDR3 runs 13 residues. The CDR3 nucleotides are TGTGCCAGCAGTTTTCGGGGCATGGAGACCCAGTACTTC. It codes for CASSFRGMETQYF.

This clonotype was seen only a few times. This rearrangement joins TRBV18 to TRBJ1-1, with unresolved D. With 3 bases removed from V and 5 bases from J, the gap between germline ends came to 22 bases. The CDR3 spans 17 residues. Germline V gene sequence: CDR1 KGHSH, CDR2 LQKENI. CDR3 coding DNA: TGTGCCAGCTCACCCGCGCCCCTGCGGCCCGGTGGAACTGAAGCTTTCTTT. Its translation is CASSPAPLRPGGTEAFF.

This chain joins TRBV28 and TRBJ2-5, with TRBD1 matching 9 bases. With 3 bases clipped from V and 5 bases from J, the junction kept 10 bases outside the gene matches. Per germline, CDR1 MDHEN and CDR2 SYDVKM. This CDR3 has 16 amino acids. The CDR3 loop is CASSFPGGTGNETQYF. Here the CDR3 DNA reads TGTGCCAGCAGTTTTCCCGGGGGGACAGGGAACGAGACCCAGTACTTC. The variable domain in full, with the rest retrieved from reference TRBV28 and TRBJ2-5, is DVKVTQSSRYLVKRTGEKVFLECVQDMDHENMFWYRQDPGLGLRLIYFSYDVKMKEKGDIPEGYSVSREKKERFSLILESASTNQTSMYLCASSFPGGTGNETQYFGPGTRLLVL.

The chain joins TRBV28 to TRBJ2-7; D gene unclear. Per the germline V gene, CDR1 is MDHEN and CDR2 is SYDVKM. The CDR3 spans 13 residues. Trimming took 6 bases from V and 0 from J, leaving 9 bases between them. CDR3 sequence: CASSLSTSYEQYF. CDR3 coding DNA: TGTGCCAGCAGCCTGAGCACCTCCTACGAGCAGTACTTC.

The chain combines TRBV20-1 with TRBJ1-5; D not certain. There are 13 residues in the CDR3. The V end was cut by 5 bases, the J end by 1 base, with 9 bases between. Germline loops: CDR1 DFQATT, CDR2 SNEGSKA (reference sequence). As DNA, the CDR3 is TGCAGTGCTGCTGACGGGAGCAATCAGCCCCAGCATTTT. Translating gives CSAADGSNQPQHF.

This clonotype appeared a few times. The chain employs TRBV27 and TRBJ2-2, with D tentatively TRBD1 or TRBD2 (5 bases each). Germline V gives CDR1 MNHEY, CDR2 SMNVEV (reference sequence). V was cut by 0 bases and J by 3 bases, with 14 bases left in between. This CDR3 contains 17 residues. The CDR3 region is CASSLSRRGDYTGELFF. The CDR3, as DNA: TGTGCCAGCAGTTTATCAAGGAGAGGGGATTACACCGGGGAGCTGTTTTTT.

This clonotype has ten or more counts. This chain links TRBV28 with TRBJ1-4; D remains unclear. This CDR3 is 15 amino acids long. V dropped 5 bases and J dropped 5 bases, with 15 bases sitting between them. CDR1 and CDR2 from the germline V gene are MDHEN and SYDVKM. The CDR3 loop reads CASSPPEGGNEKLFF. DNA of the CDR3: TGTGCCAGCAGTCCCCCGGAGGGAGGGAATGAAAAACTGTTTTTT. The variable domain in full, with the rest retrieved from reference TRBV28 and TRBJ1-4, is DVKVTQSSRYLVKRTGEKVFLECVQDMDHENMFWYRQDPGLGLRLIYFSYDVKMKEKGDIPEGYSVSREKKERFSLILESASTNQTSMYLCASSPPEGGNEKLFFGSGTQLSVL.

This clonotype was seen at least ten times. The chain joins TRBV28 to TRBJ2-2; 12 bases map to TRBD1. CDR3 length: 16 amino acids. Germline lookup yields CDR1 MDHEN and CDR2 SYDVKM. V shed 6 bases, J shed 4 bases, and the junction held 6 bases outside the gene matches. The CDR3 loop is CASSLGQGAPTGELFF. The CDR3 nucleotides read TGTGCCAGCAGCTTGGGACAGGGGGCGCCCACCGGGGAGCTGTTTTTT.

The chain is built from TRBV18 and TRBJ1-2, with D possibly matching TRBD1 (6 bases). This CDR3 spans 15 amino acids. Trimming left V 6 bases short and J 2 bases short, with 16 bases between. Germline V CDR1 and CDR2: KGHSH, LQKENI. DNA for the CDR3: TGTGCCAGCTCGGATACACAGGGTGTAAACTATGGCTACACCTTC. Translating gives CASSDTQGVNYGYTF. The full variable domain, in which reference TRBV18 and TRBJ1-2 provide the parts outside the CDR3, is NAGVMQNPRHLVRRRGQEARLRCSPMKGHSHVYWYRQLPEEGLKFMVYLQKENIIDESGMPKERFSAEFPKEGPSILRIQQVVRGDSAAYFCASSDTQGVNYGYTFGSGTRLTVV.

In its sample, this clonotype was seen many times. The genes are TRBV2 and TRBJ1-5, with 8 bases aligning to TRBD1. This CDR3 contains 16 residues. V shed 2 bases and J 1 base; nucleotides not matched to a gene: 4. Per the germline V gene, CDR1 is SNHLY and CDR2 is FYNNEI. CDR3 sequence reads: CASSEQGAKSNQPQHF. The CDR3 DNA reads TGTGCCAGCAGTGAACAGGGGGCCAAAAGCAATCAGCCCCAGCATTTT.

This clonotype came up a few times. The chain employs TRBV28 and TRBJ2-1, with 14 positions matching TRBD2. V lost 7 bases and J lost 10; bases outside the gene matches: 12. This CDR3 is built from 16 residues. Germline V gives CDR1 MDHEN, CDR2 SYDVKM. This CDR3 reads CASMGTSGSYRHEQFF. DNA of the CDR3: TGTGCCAGCATGGGGACTAGCGGGAGTTATAGGCACGAGCAGTTCTTC.

This clonotype was recorded at least ten times. This chain joins TRBV6-2 or TRBV6-3 and TRBJ1-2, with 10 bases lining up with TRBD1. Germline V CDR1 and CDR2: MNHEY, SVGEGT. V was pared by 6 bases and J by 5 bases, with 6 bases of the junction left unmatched. CDR3 size: 14 residues. The CDR3, as DNA: TGTGCCAGCAGATACGACAGGGGGCAGTATGGCTACACCTTC. Amino acid sequence: CASRYDRGQYGYTF.

This clonotype was counted many times. The chain is built from TRBV12-3 or TRBV12-4 and TRBJ1-5; D gene uncertain. The CDR3 is made up of 12 amino acids. V shed 6 bases and J shed 0 bases, with 3 bases lying between them. The CDR3 here is CASRHSNQPQHF. Written as DNA, the CDR3 is TGTGCCAGCAGACATAGCAATCAGCCCCAGCATTTT.

This clonotype was counted a few times. The CDR3 loop is CASSIAGTANTEAFF. The CDR3 nucleotides are TGTGCCAGTAGTATAGCCGGGACAGCGAACACTGAAGCTTTCTTT. This chain joins TRBV19 and TRBJ1-1; TRBD1 matches 7 bases. V dropped 1 base and J dropped 1; count of bases not matched to a gene: 3. This CDR3 comprises 15 residues. Germline CDR1 is LNHDA and CDR2 is SQIVND (reference sequence).

The rearrangement links TRBV6-1 to TRBJ1-6; 8 bases fit TRBD1. V gave up 4 bases and J gave up 13 bases; unmatched junction bases: 6. The V gene's germline CDR1 is MNHNS and CDR2 SASEGT. This CDR3 spans 13 amino acids. The CDR3 coding sequence is TGTGCCAGCAGTGGGACAGGGAAGGATCCCCTCCACTTT. Amino acids: CASSGTGKDPLHF.

This clonotype was detected a few times. V gene TRBV6-2 or TRBV6-3 combines with J gene TRBJ2-7, with a possible D match to TRBD1 (6 bases). Per the germline V gene, CDR1 is MNHEY and CDR2 is SVGEGT. This CDR3 spans 15 amino acids. The V end was cut by 2 bases, the J end by 7 bases, with 18 bases between. CDR3 nucleotide sequence: TGTGCCAGCAGTTACGACAGGCGATCTACGAGGGAGCAGTACTTC. The encoded protein is CASSYDRRSTREQYF.

As for this clonotype: This likely comes from a read error, as the CDR3 has no conserved phenylalanine or tryptophan at its end. V gene TRBV20-1 combines with J gene TRBJ2-3; the match to TRBD2 covers 10 bases. The CDR3 length is 17 residues. Per germline, CDR1 DFQATT and CDR2 SNEGSKA (reference sequence). Germline trimming cut 0 bases from V and 1 base from J; bases unmatched to any gene: 7. This CDR3 reads CSAREASGSVGTDTQYS. The CDR3 DNA reads as TGCAGTGCTAGAGAGGCTAGCGGGAGCGTGGGCACAGATACGCAGTATTCT.

This clonotype was picked up one time. The chain is built from TRBV28 and TRBJ2-7, with 9 bases aligning to TRBD1. The V and J ends lost 4 bases and 4 bases, in that order; junction bases with no gene match: 8. The CDR3 length is 15 residues. The germline V gene encodes CDR1 MDHEN and CDR2 SYDVKM. The CDR3 region is CASSSPLGQGYEQYF. CDR3 bases: TGTGCCAGCAGTTCCCCCCTGGGACAGGGATACGAGCAGTACTTC. Full variable domain (missing parts from reference TRBV28 and TRBJ2-7): DVKVTQSSRYLVKRTGEKVFLECVQDMDHENMFWYRQDPGLGLRLIYFSYDVKMKEKGDIPEGYSVSREKKERFSLILESASTNQTSMYLCASSSPLGQGYEQYFGPGTRLTVT.

This clonotype occurred a few times. V usage is TRBV25-1 and J usage is TRBJ2-5; possibly TRBD1 for D (6 bases). The CDR3 runs 14 residues. With 1 base removed from V and 2 bases from J, the gap between germline ends came to 8 bases. The germline CDR1 and CDR2 sequences are MGHDK and SYGVNS. CDR3 protein: CASSELTGQETQYF. CDR3 DNA: TGTGCCAGCAGTGAATTAACAGGGCAAGAGACCCAGTACTTC.

This clonotype came up a few times. This chain connects TRBV19 to TRBJ2-1; the D call may be TRBD1 or TRBD2 (7 bases each). CDR1 and CDR2 (germline): LNHDA, SQIVND (reference sequence). CDR3 length: 14 amino acids. V lost 2 bases to trimming and J lost 8 bases, with 13 bases between them. As DNA, the CDR3 is TGTGCCAGTAGTATAATCAGGGGGGGGCATGAGCAGTTCTTC. This translates into CASSIIRGGHEQFF.